One T cell receptor beta chain is described in this entry. Its antigen target is currently unknown. No base-level quality is on record; no much larger clone is a single base apart. The method behind the library was the immunoSEQ multiplex PCR assay. For TCR sequencing, RNA was extracted from every sample and reverse transcribed into cDNA to serve as template. SuperScript III was used for first-strand cDNA synthesis, primed with a 2:1 mix of oligo-dT and random hexamers. A synthetic immune receptor repertoire was used to gauge amplification bias, and whatever bias remained was removed computationally. On the study's bioinformatics: After raw reads were preprocessed to remove errors, the CDR3 was defined following IMGT conventions as running from the conserved cysteine to phenylalanine. Clonality was calculated as 1 minus Shannon entropy normalized by log2 of the number of productive unique TCRs. CD4 or CD8 identity of scalp clones was inferred by cross-referencing scalp TCRbeta sequences with sorted blood CD4 and CD8 repertoires. Here the immuneACCESS table is served through TCRdb, limited to in-frame sequences with V and J called. Missing clones are a known gap in these copies; in checked studies unresolved V genes cover under half, and the rest lacks a known reason. The V and J calls and clone size are taken from that table; D and trimming were inferred from the DNA. The sample table contains about 220,000 clones; only one count was recorded for roughly 56% of them. The ten largest clonotypes hold approximately 1.4% of the sample.

Via the germline V gene, CDR1 is SGHTA and CDR2 FQGNSA. The CDR3 starts with the cysteine, ends with the phenylalanine, and has 15 residues. Left in the record is the CDR3 DNA by itself, 45 bases read in frame from the first base. Germline trimming amounts to 3 bases on V and 4 bases on J, with 4 as the count of junction bases outside the gene matches. Explained via the paper, the time point label denotes: around 28 days on oral tofacitinib. The sample's treatment or condition label, in plain terms: oral pan-JAK inhibitor, 5-10 mg twice daily. Peripheral blood and lesional scalp punch biopsies were obtained from patients with alopecia areata. PBMCs were isolated by density centrifugation and stained for CD3, CD4 and CD8, and CD4+ and CD8+ T cells were sorted on a FACSAria. This record belongs to a study of CD8+ T cells in alopecia areata (dated by TCRdb to 2017 to 2018). About the full investigation: Treated patients were enrolled in an open-label pilot trial of oral tofacitinib at 5 to 10 mg twice daily for moderate-to-severe alopecia areata. Tofacitinib was administered for 6 to 18 months, and 6 months of follow-up off drug were then conducted to assess delayed response and recurrence. For the treated patients, the SALT score, which quantifies what percentage of scalp surface area is affected, served as the measure of disease severity. High-throughput TCRbeta sequencing was used to examine T cell clonal expansion in alopecia areata in both the C3H/HeJ mouse model and human patients. Scalp tissue and sorted CD4+ and CD8+ peripheral blood T cells from patchy and totalis/universalis alopecia areata patients and from healthy controls were covered by human TCRbeta sequencing. Biopsies were taken from tofacitinib-treated patients at baseline and again at 4 and 24 weeks into treatment, and several of those patients also had a later scalp biopsy. Scalp clonality was compared across normal scalp (n=4), patchy alopecia areata scalp (n=8), and alopecia totalis/universalis scalp (n=8). RNA was extracted with the PAXgene miRNA kit for fixed scalp, the miRNeasy kit for PBMCs, and the RNeasy kit for mouse skin. Amplification of TCRbeta CDR3 regions was done by immunoSEQ multiplex PCR using 35 Vbeta forward primers and 13 Jbeta reverse primers. General conclusions and limits of the study: Unlike mouse skin, where gammadelta T cells dominate, normal human skin contains resident alphabeta T cells that get sequenced too, which complicates analysis of the scalp TCR repertoire. Higher clonality and more expanded CD8+ clones were observed in lesional scalp than in normal scalp, particularly in alopecia totalis/universalis, a finding suggestive of antigenic drive. With tofacitinib, both scalp clonality and the number of expanded CD8+ clones among the top 100 scalp clones went down significantly. Because the treated cohort was small and had just a single nonresponder, larger studies are needed to establish links between baseline CD8+ expansion and response. Many expanded lesional clones were found to persist in scalp and blood during tofacitinib treatment, and relapse after treatment cessation may be partly explained by this persistence. Compared with mice, TCR sequences shared between patients were less clear, possibly partly because of HLA diversity across the patient population.

Here the chain combines TRBV7-2 and TRBJ2-3; TRBD2 matches 10 bases in the middle. The source material was CD4+ T cells sorted from blood, sampled at week 4, from a patient treated with tofacitinib. The sequence came from a human donor with alopecia areata. For the CDR3, the sequence is CASSFSSGGSDTQYF. The DNA is as follows: TGTGCCAGCAGCTTTTCTAGCGGGGGCTCAGATACGCAGTATTTT. Reference TRBV7-2 and TRBJ2-3 proteins supply the regions before and after the CDR3; the full variable domain is: GAGVSQSPSNKVTEKGKDVELRCDPISGHTALYWYRQSLGQGLEFLIYFQGNSAPDKSGLPSDRFSAERTGGSVSTLTIQRTQQEDSAVYLCASSFSSGGSDTQYFGPGTRLTVL.